This T cell receptor (beta chain) was sequenced for a study of cytomegalovirus exposure and HLA in healthy donors. The CDR3 has 13 residues. Trimming at V came to 4 bases and at J to 4 bases, leaving 6 bases not matched to a gene. Germline CDR1 and CDR2: GTSNPN and SVGIG (reference sequence). Produced via immunoSEQ multiplex PCR; TCRdb's table is partial and in-frame only. The sample records fewer than 200,000 clones, approximately 89% being singletons. Remarks on this clone: Its specificity is unknown.

Study-wide points: In the 90 to 150 validation repertoires, about 94% of cluster scores exceeded 0, per a later analysis.

The sample consisted of PBMCs. The rearrangement joins TRBV30 to TRBJ2-7, with 8 bases identical to TRBD2. This TCR came from a woman under 30 in good health and CMV-seropositive. In nucleotides, the CDR3 is TGTGCCTGGACTACGGGGGGGTTTTACGAGCAGTACTTC. This gives the protein CAWTTGGFYEQYF.